In this sample, the clone carrying this TCR beta chain turned up a few times. The antigen is undetermined. This record comes from a study of blood T cells in healthy people across ages. Notes on the study in general: Possibly, changes in expanded clonotypes were confounded because donor CMV status was unknown.

Peripheral blood was drawn, roughly 10 milliliters per donor. The CDR3 runs to 14 residues. V lost 0 bases and J 0 bases, leaving 4 bases between the germline ends. CDR1 and CDR2 (germline): SGDLS, YYNGEE. The authors ran a second PCR of 7 to 11 cycles using a sample-barcoded 5' primer and a J-beta primer mix. In TCRdb, the 5' RACE reads were re-called with MiXCR into one record per CDR3 protein. The repertoire holds roughly 860,000 distinct CDR3 sequences, under 80% seen once, with 25% to 35% in the top ten. The source material was blood. This chain uses TRBV9 with TRBJ2-4; D is unresolved. This sequence was found in a man between 25 and 39 years old in good health. The chain's CDR3 is CASSVDTAKNIQYF. As DNA, the CDR3 is TGTGCCAGCAGCGTAGACACAGCCAAAAACATTCAGTACTTC.